This T cell receptor (beta chain) was observed in a study of shared clonotypes between healthy human individuals. Repertoires were generated with immunoSEQ multiplex PCR, while TCRdb's copy carries only in-frame clones and drops some. The repertoire has around 2,000,000 clones, about 92% of them found once; the top ten carry roughly 1.7%. On this clone itself: No antigen is known for it.

V was cut by 3 bases and J by 1 base, with 15 bases left in between. The CDR3 totals 16 residues. Germline V lookup: CDR1 MDHEN, CDR2 SYDVKM. Overall study results and limits: What naive subsets generally showed was a larger estimated richness than memory subsets showed.

CD8 cells classed as naive were CD45RO-negative and positively selected for CCR7, excluding terminally differentiated effector memory CD45RA+ cells. The sequenced material came from naive CD8+ T cells from PBMCs. This rearrangement joins TRBV28 to TRBJ1-1, with no clear D. The sequence came from a young man in good health. Some clones in this sample may be carry-over from other donors' samples. The CDR3 spells CASSFGWQFGNTEAFF. The CDR3 DNA reads TGTGCCAGCAGTTTTGGTTGGCAATTCGGGAACACTGAAGCTTTCTTT.